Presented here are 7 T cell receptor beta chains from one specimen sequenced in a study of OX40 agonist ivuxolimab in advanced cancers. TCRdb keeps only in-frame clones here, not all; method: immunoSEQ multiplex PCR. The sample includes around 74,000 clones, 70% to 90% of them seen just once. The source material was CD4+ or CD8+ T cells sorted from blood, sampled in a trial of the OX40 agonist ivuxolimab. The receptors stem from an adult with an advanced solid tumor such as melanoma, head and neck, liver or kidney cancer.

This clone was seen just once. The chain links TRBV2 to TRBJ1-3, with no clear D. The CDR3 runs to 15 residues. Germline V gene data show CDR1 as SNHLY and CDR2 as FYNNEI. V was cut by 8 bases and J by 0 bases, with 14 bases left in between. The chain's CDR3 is CASDDGPSSGNTIYF. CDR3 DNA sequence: TGTGCCAGCGATGACGGGCCAAGCTCTGGAAACACCATATATTTT.

The CDR3 sequence: CASSYSQGYEQYF. The DNA for the CDR3 is TGTGCCAGCAGCTACTCACAGGGCTACGAGCAGTACTTC. The genes are TRBV5-8 and TRBJ2-5, with a weak D call TRBD1 (6 bases). The DNA end lines up better with TRBJ2-7; the J call may be wrong. Germline assignment: CDR1 SGHTS and CDR2 YDEGEE. The CDR3 is made up of 13 amino acids.

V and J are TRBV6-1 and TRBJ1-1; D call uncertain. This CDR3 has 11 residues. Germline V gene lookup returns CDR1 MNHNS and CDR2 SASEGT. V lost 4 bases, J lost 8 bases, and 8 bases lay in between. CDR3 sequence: CASSGGTEAFF. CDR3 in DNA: TGTGCCAGCAGTGGGGGAACAGAAGCTTTCTTT.

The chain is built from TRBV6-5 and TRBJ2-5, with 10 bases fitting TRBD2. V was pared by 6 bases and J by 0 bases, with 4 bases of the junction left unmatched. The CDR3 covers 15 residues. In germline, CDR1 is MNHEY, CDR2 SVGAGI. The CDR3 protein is CASSTGTSDQETQYF. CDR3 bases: TGTGCCAGCAGCACCGGGACTAGCGACCAAGAGACCCAGTACTTC.

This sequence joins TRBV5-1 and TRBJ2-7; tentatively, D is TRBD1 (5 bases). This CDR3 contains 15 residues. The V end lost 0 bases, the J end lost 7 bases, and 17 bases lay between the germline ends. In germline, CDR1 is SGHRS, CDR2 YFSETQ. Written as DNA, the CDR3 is TGCGCCAGCAGCTTGGAGGCCAGGGTGGTAGGGGAGCAGTACTTC. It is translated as CASSLEARVVGEQYF. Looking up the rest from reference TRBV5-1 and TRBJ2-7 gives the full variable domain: KAGVTQTPRYLIKTRGQQVTLSCSPISGHRSVSWYQQTPGQGLQFLFEYFSETQRNKGNFPGRFSGRQFSNSRSEMNVSTLELGDSALYLCASSLEARVVGEQYFGPGTRLTVT.

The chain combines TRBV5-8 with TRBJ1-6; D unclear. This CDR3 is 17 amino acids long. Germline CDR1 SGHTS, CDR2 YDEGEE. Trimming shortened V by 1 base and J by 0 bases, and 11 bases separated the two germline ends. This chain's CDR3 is CASSLPRKSSYNSPLHF. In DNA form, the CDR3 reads TGTGCCAGCAGCTTGCCCAGAAAGAGCTCCTATAATTCACCCCTCCACTTT.

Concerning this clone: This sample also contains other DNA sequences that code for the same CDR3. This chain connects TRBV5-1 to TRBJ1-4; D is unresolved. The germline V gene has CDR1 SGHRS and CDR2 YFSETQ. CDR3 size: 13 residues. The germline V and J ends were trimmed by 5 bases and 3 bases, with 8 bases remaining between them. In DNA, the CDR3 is TGCGCCAGCAGAGTGGGAGCTAATGAAAAACTGTTTTTT. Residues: CASRVGANEKLFF. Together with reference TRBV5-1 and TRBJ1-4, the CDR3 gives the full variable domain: KAGVTQTPRYLIKTRGQQVTLSCSPISGHRSVSWYQQTPGQGLQFLFEYFSETQRNKGNFPGRFSGRQFSNSRSEMNVSTLELGDSALYLCASRVGANEKLFFGSGTQLSVL.